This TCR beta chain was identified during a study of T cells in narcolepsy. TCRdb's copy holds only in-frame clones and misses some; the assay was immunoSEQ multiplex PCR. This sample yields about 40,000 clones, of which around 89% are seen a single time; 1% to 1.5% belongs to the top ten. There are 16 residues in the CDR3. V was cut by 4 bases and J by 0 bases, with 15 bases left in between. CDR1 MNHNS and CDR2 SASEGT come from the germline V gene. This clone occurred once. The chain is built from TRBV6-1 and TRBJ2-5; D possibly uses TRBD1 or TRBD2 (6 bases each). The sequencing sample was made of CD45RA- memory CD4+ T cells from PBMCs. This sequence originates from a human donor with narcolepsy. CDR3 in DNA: TGTGCCAGCAGTGGGGACACTGGGAGGTACCAAGAGACCCAGTACTTC. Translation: CASSGDTGRYQETQYF.